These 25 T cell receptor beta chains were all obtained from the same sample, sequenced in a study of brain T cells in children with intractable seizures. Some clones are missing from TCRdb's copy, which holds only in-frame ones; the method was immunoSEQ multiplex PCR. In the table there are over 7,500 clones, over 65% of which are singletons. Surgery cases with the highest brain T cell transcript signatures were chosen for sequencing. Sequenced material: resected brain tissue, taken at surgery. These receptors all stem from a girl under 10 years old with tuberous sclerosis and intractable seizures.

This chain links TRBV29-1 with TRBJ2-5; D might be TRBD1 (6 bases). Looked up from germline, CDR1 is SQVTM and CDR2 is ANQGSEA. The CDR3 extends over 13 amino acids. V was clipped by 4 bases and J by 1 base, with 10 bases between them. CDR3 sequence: CSVGGDTQETQYF. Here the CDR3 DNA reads TGCAGCGTTGGAGGGGACACCCAAGAGACCCAGTACTTC.

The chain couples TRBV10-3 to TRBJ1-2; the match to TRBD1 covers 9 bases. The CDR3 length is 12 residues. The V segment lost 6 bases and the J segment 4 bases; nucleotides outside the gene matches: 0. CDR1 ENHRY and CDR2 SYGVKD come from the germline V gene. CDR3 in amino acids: CAIRTGGYGYTF. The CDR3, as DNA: TGTGCCATCAGGACAGGGGGCTATGGCTACACCTTC.

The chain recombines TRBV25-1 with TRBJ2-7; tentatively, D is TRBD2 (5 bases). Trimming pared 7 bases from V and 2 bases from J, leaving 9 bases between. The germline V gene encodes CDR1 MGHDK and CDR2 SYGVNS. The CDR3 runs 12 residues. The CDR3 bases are TGTGCCAGCAAGGGAGAAACCTACGAGCAGTACTTC. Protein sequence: CASKGETYEQYF.

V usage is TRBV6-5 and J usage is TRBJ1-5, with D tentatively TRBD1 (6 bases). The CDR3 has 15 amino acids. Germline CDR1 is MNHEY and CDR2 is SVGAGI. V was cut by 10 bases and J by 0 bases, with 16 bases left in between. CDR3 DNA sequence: TGTGCCATTCGGGACACCCGTTATAGCAATCAGCCCCAGCATTTT. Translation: CAIRDTRYSNQPQHF.

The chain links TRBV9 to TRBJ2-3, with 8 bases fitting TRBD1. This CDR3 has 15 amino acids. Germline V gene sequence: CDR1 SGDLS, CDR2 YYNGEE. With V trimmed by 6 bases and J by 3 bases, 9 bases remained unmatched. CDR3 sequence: CASNREDRATDTQYF. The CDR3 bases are TGTGCCAGCAACCGAGAGGACAGGGCTACAGATACGCAGTATTTT.

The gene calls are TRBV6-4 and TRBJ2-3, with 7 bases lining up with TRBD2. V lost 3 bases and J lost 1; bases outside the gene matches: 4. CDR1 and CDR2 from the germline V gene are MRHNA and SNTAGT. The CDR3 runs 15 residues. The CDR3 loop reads CASSEGGGRTDTQYF. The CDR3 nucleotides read TGTGCCAGCAGTGAGGGGGGAGGGCGCACAGATACGCAGTATTTT.

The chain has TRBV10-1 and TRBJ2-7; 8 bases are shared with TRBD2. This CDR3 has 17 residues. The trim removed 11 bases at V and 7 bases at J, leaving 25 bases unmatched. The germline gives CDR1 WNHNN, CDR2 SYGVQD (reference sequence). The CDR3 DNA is TGCGCCGCCATAAGACTAGCGATCCGTCTTAAATCGGAAGAGCAGTACGTC. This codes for CAAIRLAIRLKSEEQYV.

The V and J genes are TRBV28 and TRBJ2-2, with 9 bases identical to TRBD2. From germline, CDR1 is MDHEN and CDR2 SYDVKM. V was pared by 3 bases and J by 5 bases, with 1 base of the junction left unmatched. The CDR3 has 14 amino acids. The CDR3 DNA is TGTGCCAGCAGTTTGCGGGGGGGGACCGGGGAGCTGTTTTTT. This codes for CASSLRGGTGELFF.

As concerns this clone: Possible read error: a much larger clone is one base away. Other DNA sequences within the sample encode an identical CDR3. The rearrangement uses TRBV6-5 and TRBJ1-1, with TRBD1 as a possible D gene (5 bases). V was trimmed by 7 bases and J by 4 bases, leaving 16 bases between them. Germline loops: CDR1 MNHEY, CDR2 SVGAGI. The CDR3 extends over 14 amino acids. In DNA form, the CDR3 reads TGTGCCAGCACCAGGGAGGGAGGGAGCACTGAAGCTTTCTTT. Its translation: CASTREGGSTEAFF.

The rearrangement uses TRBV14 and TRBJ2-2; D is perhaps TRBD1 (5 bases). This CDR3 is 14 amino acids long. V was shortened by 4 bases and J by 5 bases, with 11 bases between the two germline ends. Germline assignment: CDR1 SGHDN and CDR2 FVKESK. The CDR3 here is CASSRVAGTGELFF. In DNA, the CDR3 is TGTGCCAGCAGCCGGGTGGCAGGGACCGGGGAGCTGTTTTTT.

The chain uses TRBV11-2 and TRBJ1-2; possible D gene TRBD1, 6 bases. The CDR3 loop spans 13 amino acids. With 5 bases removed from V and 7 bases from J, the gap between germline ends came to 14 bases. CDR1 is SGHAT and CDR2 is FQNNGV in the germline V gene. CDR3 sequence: CASSGQGLSGYTF. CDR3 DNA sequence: TGTGCCAGCAGCGGGCAGGGGTTGAGTGGCTACACCTTC.

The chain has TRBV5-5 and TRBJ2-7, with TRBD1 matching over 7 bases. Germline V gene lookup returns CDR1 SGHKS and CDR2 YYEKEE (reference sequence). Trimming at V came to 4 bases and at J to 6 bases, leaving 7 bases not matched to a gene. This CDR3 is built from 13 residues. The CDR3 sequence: CASSLVTGTEQYV. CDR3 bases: TGTGCCAGCAGCCTTGTGACAGGGACCGAGCAGTACGTC.

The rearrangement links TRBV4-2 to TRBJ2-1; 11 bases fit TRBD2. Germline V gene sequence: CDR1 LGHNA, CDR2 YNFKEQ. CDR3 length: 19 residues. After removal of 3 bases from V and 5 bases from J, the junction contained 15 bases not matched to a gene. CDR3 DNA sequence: TGTGCCAGCAGCCAGGGTTGGGGTGTTCTAGCGGGGGGCAACAATGAGCAGTTCTTC. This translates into CASSQGWGVLAGGNNEQFF.

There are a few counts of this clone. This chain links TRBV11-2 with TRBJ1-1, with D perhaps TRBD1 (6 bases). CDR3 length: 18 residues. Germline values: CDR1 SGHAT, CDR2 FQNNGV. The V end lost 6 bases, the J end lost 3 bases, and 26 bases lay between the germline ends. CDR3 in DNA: TGTGCCAGCAGTTCTCCTATGGGGGGGCGCAAGAGGGACACTGAAGCTTTCTTT. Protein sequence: CASSSPMGGRKRDTEAFF.

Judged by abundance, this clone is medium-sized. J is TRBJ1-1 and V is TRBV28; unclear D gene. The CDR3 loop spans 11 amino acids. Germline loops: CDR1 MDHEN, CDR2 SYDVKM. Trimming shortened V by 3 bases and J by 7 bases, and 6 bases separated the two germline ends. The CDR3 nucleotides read TGTGCCAGCAGTTTCCCCGATGAAGCTTTCTTT. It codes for CASSFPDEAFF.

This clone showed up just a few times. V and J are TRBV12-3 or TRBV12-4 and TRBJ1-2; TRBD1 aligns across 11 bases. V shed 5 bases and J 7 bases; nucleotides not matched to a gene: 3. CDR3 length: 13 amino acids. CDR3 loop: CASSPDRGLGYTF. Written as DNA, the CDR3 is TGTGCCAGCAGTCCGGACAGGGGGCTTGGCTACACCTTC.

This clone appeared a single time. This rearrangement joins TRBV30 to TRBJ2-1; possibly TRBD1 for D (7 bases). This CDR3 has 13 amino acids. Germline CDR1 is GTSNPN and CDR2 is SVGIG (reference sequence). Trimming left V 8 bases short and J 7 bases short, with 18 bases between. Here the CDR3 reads CAGGRAGGNEQFF. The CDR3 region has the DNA TGTGCCGGGGGTCGGGCAGGGGGGAATGAGCAGTTCTTC.

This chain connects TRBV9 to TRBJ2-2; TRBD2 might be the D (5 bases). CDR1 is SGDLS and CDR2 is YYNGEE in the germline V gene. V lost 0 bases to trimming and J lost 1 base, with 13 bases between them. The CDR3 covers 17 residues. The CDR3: CASSVDEAGQNTGELFF. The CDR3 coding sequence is TGTGCCAGCAGCGTAGACGAGGCGGGTCAGAACACCGGGGAGCTGTTTTTT.

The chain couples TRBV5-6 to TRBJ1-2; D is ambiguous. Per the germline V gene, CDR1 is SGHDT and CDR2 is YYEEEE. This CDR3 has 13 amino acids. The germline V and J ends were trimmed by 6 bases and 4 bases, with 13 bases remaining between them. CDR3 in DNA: TGTGCCAGCAATTTGTTGGGTGTCTATGGCTACACCTTC. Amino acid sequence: CASNLLGVYGYTF. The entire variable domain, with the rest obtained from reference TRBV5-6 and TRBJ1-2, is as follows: DAGVTQSPTHLIKTRGQQVTLRCSPKSGHDTVSWYQQALGQGPQFIFQYYEEEERQRGNFPDRFSGHQFPNYSSELNVNALLLGDSALYLCASNLLGVYGYTFGSGTRLTVV.

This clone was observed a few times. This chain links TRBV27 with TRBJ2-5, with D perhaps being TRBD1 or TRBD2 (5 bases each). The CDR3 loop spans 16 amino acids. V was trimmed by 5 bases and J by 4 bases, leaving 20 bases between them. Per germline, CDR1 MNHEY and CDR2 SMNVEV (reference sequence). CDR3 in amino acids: CASSPLGAGPGETQYF. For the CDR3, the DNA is TGTGCCAGCAGTCCCCTAGGGGCGGGTCCGGGAGAGACCCAGTACTTC.

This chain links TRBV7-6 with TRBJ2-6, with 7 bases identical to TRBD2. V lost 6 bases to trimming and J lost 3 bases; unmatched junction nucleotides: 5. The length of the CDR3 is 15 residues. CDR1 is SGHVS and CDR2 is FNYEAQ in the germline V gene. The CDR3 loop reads CASSREGRGANVLTF. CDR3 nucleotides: TGTGCCAGCAGTAGGGAGGGGCGTGGGGCCAACGTCCTGACTTTC. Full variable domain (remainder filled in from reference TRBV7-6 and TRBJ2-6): GAGVSQSPRYKVTKRGQDVALRCDPISGHVSLYWYRQALGQGPEFLTYFNYEAQQDKSGLPNDRFSAERPEGSISTLTIQRTEQRDSAMYRCASSREGRGANVLTFGAGSRLTVL.

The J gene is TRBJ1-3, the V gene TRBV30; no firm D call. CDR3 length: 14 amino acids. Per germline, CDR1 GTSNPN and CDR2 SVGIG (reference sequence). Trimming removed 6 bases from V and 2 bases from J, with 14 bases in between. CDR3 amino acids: CACRTVRPGNTIYF. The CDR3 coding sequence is TGTGCCTGTCGAACAGTCCGACCTGGAAACACCATATATTTT.

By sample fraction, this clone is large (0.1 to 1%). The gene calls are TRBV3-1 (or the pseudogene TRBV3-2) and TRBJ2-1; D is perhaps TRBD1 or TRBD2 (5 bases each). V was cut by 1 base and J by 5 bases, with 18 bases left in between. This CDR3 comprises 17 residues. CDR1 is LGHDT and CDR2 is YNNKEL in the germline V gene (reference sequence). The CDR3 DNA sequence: TGTGCCAGCAGCCAAGTTTCGACTGGGGGTTACCACAATGAGCAGTTCTTC. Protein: CASSQVSTGGYHNEQFF.

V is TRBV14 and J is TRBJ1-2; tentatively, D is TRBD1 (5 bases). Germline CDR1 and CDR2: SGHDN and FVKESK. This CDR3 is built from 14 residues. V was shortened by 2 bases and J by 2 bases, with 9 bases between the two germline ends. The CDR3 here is CASSQSSGNYGYTF. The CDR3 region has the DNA TGTGCCAGCAGCCAAAGTTCAGGGAACTATGGCTACACCTTC.

CDR3 protein: CASSEWTSGGNEQFF. As DNA, the CDR3 is TGTGCCAGCAGTGAATGGACTAGCGGGGGTAATGAGCAGTTCTTC. The rearrangement uses TRBV6-1 and TRBJ2-1, with 13 positions matching TRBD2. The CDR3 loop spans 15 amino acids. The germline gives CDR1 MNHNS, CDR2 SASEGT. The trim removed 2 bases at V and 7 bases at J, leaving 2 bases unmatched.